This T cell receptor beta chain was retrieved from a study of cytomegalovirus exposure and HLA in healthy donors. With regard to this clone: Its antigen is unknown.

Study-level findings and limits: Likely technical artifact: a cluster of highly shared sequence variants.

The PCR made use of 60 Vbeta and 13 Jbeta primers. Repertoires were generated with immunoSEQ multiplex PCR, while TCRdb's copy carries only in-frame clones and drops some. Among around 150,000 clones, roughly three quarters were seen once, and the ten largest hold less than 8.5%. V dropped 2 bases and J dropped 3; count of bases not matched to a gene: 5. This CDR3 region has 15 residues. The V gene's germline CDR1 is ENHRY and CDR2 SYGVKD. The specimen sequenced was PBMCs. This receptor was taken from a man in his forties in good health and CMV-seropositive. The V call is TRBV10-3, the J call TRBJ2-7, with TRBD1 identical over 9 bases. Here the CDR3 DNA reads TGTGCCATCAGTGAGGAGGACAGGGGAAACTACGAGCAGTACTTC. This sequence encodes CAISEEDRGNYEQYF.